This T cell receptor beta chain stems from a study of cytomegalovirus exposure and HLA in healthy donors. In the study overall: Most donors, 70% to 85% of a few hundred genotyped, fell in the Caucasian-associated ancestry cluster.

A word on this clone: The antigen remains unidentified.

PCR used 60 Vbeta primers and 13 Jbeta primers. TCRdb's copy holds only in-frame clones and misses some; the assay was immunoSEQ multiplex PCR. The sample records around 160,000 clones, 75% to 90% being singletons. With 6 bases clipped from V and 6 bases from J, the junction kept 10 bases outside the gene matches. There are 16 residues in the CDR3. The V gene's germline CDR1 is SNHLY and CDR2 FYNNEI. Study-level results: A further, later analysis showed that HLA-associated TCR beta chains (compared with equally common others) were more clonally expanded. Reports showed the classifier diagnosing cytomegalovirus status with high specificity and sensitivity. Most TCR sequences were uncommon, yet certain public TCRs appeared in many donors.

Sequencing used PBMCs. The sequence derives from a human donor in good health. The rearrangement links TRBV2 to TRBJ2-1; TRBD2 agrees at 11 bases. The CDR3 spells CASRRYSGGAGNEQFF. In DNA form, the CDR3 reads TGTGCCAGCAGACGATATAGCGGGGGGGCAGGCAATGAGCAGTTCTTC.